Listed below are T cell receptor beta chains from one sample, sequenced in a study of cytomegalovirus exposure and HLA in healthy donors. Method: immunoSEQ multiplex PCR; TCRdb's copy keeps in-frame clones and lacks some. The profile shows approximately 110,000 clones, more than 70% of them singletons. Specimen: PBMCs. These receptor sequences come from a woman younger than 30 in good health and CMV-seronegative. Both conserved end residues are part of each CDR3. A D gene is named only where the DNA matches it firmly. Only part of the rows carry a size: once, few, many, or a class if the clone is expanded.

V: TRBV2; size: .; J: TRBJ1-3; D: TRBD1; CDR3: CAAAGTGGFSGNTIYF; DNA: TGTGCCGCGGCCGGGACAGGGGGATTCTCTGGAAACACCATATATTTT
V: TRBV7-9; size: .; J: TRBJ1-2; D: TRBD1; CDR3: CASSRGQDVNYGYTF; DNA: TGTGCCAGCAGCCGTGGACAGGATGTTAACTATGGCTACACCTTC
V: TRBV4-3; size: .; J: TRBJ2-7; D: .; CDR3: CASSPKLGQNLYEQYF; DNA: TGCGCCAGCAGCCCAAAGTTAGGACAGAATCTCTACGAGCAGTACTTC
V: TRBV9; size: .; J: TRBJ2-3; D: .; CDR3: CASSGRRGTDTQYF; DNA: TGTGCCAGCAGCGGACGACGGGGCACAGATACGCAGTATTTT
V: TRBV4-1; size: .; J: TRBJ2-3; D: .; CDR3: CASSQAQLASGTDTQYF; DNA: TGCGCCAGCAGCCAAGCCCAACTAGCTTCAGGGACAGATACGCAGTATTTT
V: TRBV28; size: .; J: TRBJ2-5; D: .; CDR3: CASSFGGGGQETQYF; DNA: TGTGCCAGCAGTTTCGGGGGAGGGGGCCAAGAGACCCAGTACTTC
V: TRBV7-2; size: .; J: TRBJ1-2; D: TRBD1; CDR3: CASSFRTGNGYTF; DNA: TGTGCCAGCAGCTTCCGGACAGGGAATGGCTACACCTTC
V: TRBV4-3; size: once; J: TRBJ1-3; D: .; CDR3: CASSQEAGASGNTIYF; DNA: TGCGCCAGCAGCCAAGAAGCAGGGGCCTCTGGAAACACCATATATTTT
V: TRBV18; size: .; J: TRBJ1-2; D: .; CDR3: CASSEQGWDGYTF; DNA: TGTGCCAGCTCAGAACAGGGTTGGGATGGCTACACCTTC
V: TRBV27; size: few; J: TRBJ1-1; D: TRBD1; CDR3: CASGGQGTTEAFF; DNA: TGTGCCAGCGGGGGACAGGGGACCACTGAAGCTTTCTTT
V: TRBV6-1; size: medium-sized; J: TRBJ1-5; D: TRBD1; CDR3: CASSYTGANQPQHF; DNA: TGTGCCAGCAGCTACACAGGGGCTAATCAGCCCCAGCATTTT
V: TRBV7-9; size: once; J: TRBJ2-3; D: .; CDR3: CASSAILRDTHTQYF; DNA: TGTGCCAGCAGCGCCATCCTCCGGGACACCCATACGCAGTATTTT
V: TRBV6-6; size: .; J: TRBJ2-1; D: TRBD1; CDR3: CASSYSGQGNNEQFF; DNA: TGTGCCAGCAGTTACTCGGGACAGGGTAACAATGAGCAGTTCTTC
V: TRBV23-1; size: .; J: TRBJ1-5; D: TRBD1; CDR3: CASSQGTGRNQPQHF; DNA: TGCGCCAGCAGTCAAGGGACAGGCCGCAATCAGCCCCAGCATTTT
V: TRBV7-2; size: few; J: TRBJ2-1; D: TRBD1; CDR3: CASSFLQGNNEQFF; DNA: TGTGCCAGCAGCTTTTTACAGGGGAACAATGAGCAGTTCTTC
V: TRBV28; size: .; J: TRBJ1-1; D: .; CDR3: CALLNGGGEGWYTEAFF; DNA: TGTGCCCTTCTCAACGGGGGGGGCGAAGGGTGGTACACTGAAGCTTTCTTT
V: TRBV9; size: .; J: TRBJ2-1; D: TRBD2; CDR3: CASSVDSGAYNEQFF; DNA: TGTGCCAGCAGCGTAGACAGCGGGGCATACAATGAGCAGTTCTTC
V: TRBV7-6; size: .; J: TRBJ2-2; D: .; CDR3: CASSSRVPIRGTGELFF; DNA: TGTGCCAGCAGCTCCAGGGTCCCGATCAGGGGCACCGGGGAGCTGTTTTTT
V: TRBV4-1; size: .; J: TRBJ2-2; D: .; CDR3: CASSQGLRDSRAGELFF; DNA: TGCGCCAGCAGCCAAGGGCTCCGGGACTCCCGAGCTGGGGAGCTGTTTTTT
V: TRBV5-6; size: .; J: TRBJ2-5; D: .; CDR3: CASRTLWRGRNEETQYF; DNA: TGTGCCAGCAGAACCTTGTGGAGGGGGCGAAATGAAGAGACCCAGTACTTC
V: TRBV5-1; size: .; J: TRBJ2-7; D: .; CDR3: CASSPLGAGIHEQYF; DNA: TGCGCCAGCAGCCCGTTAGGGGCAGGGATCCACGAGCAGTACTTC
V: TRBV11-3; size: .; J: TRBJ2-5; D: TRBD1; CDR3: CASSESGTGGETQYF; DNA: TGTGCCAGCAGCGAATCTGGGACAGGGGGAGAGACCCAGTACTTC
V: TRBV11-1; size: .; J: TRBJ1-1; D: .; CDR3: CASSLAKIPRGTEAFF; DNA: TGTGCCAGCAGCCTAGCTAAGATTCCGCGGGGCACTGAAGCTTTCTTT
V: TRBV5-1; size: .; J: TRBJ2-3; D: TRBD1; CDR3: CASSWTGSVSADTQYF; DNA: TGCGCCAGCAGCTGGACAGGGTCAGTATCGGCAGATACGCAGTATTTT
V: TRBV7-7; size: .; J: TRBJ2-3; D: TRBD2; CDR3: CASSFIGGDTQYF; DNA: TGTGCCAGCAGCTTCATCGGGGGGGATACGCAGTATTTT
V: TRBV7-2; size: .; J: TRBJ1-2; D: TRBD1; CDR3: CASSFDRGNYGYTF; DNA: TGTGCCAGCAGCTTCGACAGGGGTAACTATGGCTACACCTTC
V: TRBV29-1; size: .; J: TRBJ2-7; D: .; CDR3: CSVTRDSSTLFEQYF; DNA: TGCAGCGTTACACGGGACTCTTCTACCCTCTTCGAGCAGTACTTC
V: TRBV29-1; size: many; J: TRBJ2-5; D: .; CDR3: CSQTIQETQYF; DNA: TGCAGCCAAACTATCCAAGAGACCCAGTACTTC
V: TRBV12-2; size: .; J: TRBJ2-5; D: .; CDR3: CASRGTSGQETQYF; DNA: TGTGCAAGTCGCGGGACTAGCGGGCAAGAGACCCAGTACTTC
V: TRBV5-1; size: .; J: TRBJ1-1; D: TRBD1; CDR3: CASRGQGDEAFF; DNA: TGCGCCAGCCGAGGACAGGGGGATGAAGCTTTCTTT
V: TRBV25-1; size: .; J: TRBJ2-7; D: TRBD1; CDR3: CATTGTDYEQYF; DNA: TGTGCCACCACCGGGACAGACTACGAGCAGTACTTC
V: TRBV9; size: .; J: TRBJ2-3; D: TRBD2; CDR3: CASSPGGLDTQYF; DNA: TGTGCCAGCAGCCCCGGGGGGTTGGATACGCAGTATTTT
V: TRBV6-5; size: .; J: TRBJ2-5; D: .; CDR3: CASSSWAGKEETQYF; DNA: TGTGCCAGCAGTTCTTGGGCAGGGAAGGAAGAGACCCAGTACTTC
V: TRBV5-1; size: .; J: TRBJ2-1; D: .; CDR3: CASSLVRVEGNEQFF; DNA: TGCGCCAGCAGCTTGGTTAGGGTGGAGGGGAATGAGCAGTTCTTC